This T cell receptor beta chain was sequenced for a study of regulatory and conventional T cells in RAG deficiency. Whole-study results and caveats: Shannon entropy was markedly lower and Simpson indices higher in RAG-deficient patients than control T-cell subsets.

From germline, CDR1 is MDHEN and CDR2 SYDVKM. CDR3 length equals 15 residues. Trimming stripped 2 bases from V and 3 bases from J, with 11 bases between. Worth noting for this clone: The antigen remains unidentified.

Data came from immunoSEQ multiplex PCR; TCRdb stores just in-frame clones and leaves some out. The table has about 34,000 clones, 76% seen once. Blood CD4+ CD25-low CD127-high conventional T cells supplied the genomic DNA template. These data were also reused for a study on regulatory T cells. That study adds: Primers: 52 TRBV forward and 13 TRBJ reverse. Regulatory T cells showed the strongest V-J pair restriction and V/J gene skewing among patient repertoires.

The sequence derives from a human donor in good health. The chain combines TRBV28 with TRBJ1-5; D may be TRBD1 (5 bases). Sample: CD4+ effector T cells sorted from blood. The CDR3 DNA reads as TGTGCCAGCAGTTTAGTTGAGGGGCTCAATCAGCCCCAGCATTTT. Amino acid sequence: CASSLVEGLNQPQHF.